The 3 T cell receptor beta chains below all came from one sample that was sequenced in a study of blood T cell repertoires in COVID-19. Sequencing was performed with immunoSEQ multiplex PCR; in TCRdb, only in-frame clones are kept and a portion is missing. The table includes about 81,000 clones, over 70% detected once. The source material was peripheral blood. The receptors here all came from a woman aged 50 to 65 with acute or convalescent COVID-19.

This clone was seen repeatedly, ten times or more. The chain employs TRBV2 and TRBJ1-1; unclear D gene. Deletions cut 10 bases from V and 0 bases from J, with 12 bases between. The CDR3 is 13 residues long. Germline CDR1 and CDR2: SNHLY and FYNNEI. CDR3: CATSGSMNTEAFF. The CDR3 nucleotides are TGTGCCACTTCCGGGAGCATGAACACTGAAGCTTTCTTT.

This chain joins TRBV5-1 and TRBJ2-2; the match to TRBD1 covers 8 bases. Germline CDR1 reads SGHRS; CDR2 reads YFSETQ. The V and J ends lost 4 bases and 0 bases, in that order; junction bases with no gene match: 2. CDR3 size: 15 residues. This CDR3 reads CASSAGGANTGELFF. The DNA of the CDR3 is TGCGCCAGCAGCGCAGGGGGCGCGAACACCGGGGAGCTGTTTTTT.

V usage is TRBV6-5 and J usage is TRBJ1-5, with 8 positions matching TRBD1. This CDR3 spans 15 amino acids. V shed 5 bases and J 4 bases; nucleotides not matched to a gene: 7. The germline V gene encodes CDR1 MNHEY and CDR2 SVGAGI. The CDR3 sequence: CASSTDRGLNQPQHF. CDR3 DNA sequence: TGTGCCAGCAGTACCGACAGGGGCCTAAATCAGCCCCAGCATTTT.